What follows are 24 T cell receptor beta chains derived from one specimen sequenced in a study of blood T cell repertoires in COVID-19. The method was immunoSEQ multiplex PCR; TCRdb's version includes in-frame clones alone and lacks a portion of them. The sample shows tens of thousands of clones, 85% to 90% of them seen only once. Sample: peripheral blood. The receptors originated from a human donor in a cohort sampled during active COVID-19.

V and J are TRBV3-1 (or the pseudogene TRBV3-2) and TRBJ2-5; D gene uncertain. CDR1 is LGHDT and CDR2 is YNNKEL in the germline V gene (reference sequence). The CDR3 is 14 residues long. V lost 1 base to trimming and J lost 2 bases, with 8 bases between them. CDR3 coding DNA: TGTGCCAGCAGCCAAGGAGGAGTGCAAGAGACCCAGTACTTC. Translation: CASSQGGVQETQYF.

The genes are TRBV14 and TRBJ1-4; D is unclear. This CDR3 is 13 amino acids long. V was cut by 4 bases and J by 4 bases, with 7 bases left in between. Germline lookup yields CDR1 SGHDN and CDR2 FVKESK. DNA for the CDR3: TGTGCCAGCAGCCGGGCCTATAATGAAAAACTGTTTTTT. Translation: CASSRAYNEKLFF.

The CDR3 sequence: CASALGTGGRPNSYEQYF. The CDR3 DNA reads as TGTGCCAGCGCACTTGGGACAGGGGGCCGCCCGAACTCCTACGAGCAGTACTTC. This chain connects TRBV27 to TRBJ2-7, with 12 bases that match TRBD1. CDR3 length: 18 residues. J lost 0 bases, V lost 8 bases, and 14 bases had no gene match. The germline CDR1 and CDR2 sequences are MNHEY and SMNVEV (reference sequence).

J is TRBJ1-5 and V is TRBV12-5; D is possibly TRBD1 (5 bases). This CDR3 contains 14 residues. Trimming shortened V by 5 bases and J by 4 bases, and 12 bases separated the two germline ends. Germline lookup yields CDR1 LGHNT and CDR2 FRNRAP. The CDR3 is CASGHPQENQPQHF. CDR3 DNA sequence: TGTGCTAGTGGTCACCCACAGGAAAATCAGCCCCAGCATTTT.

The chain carries TRBV10-3 and TRBJ2-7; 9 bases are a match to TRBD1. J lost 4 bases, V lost 3 bases, and 7 bases had no gene match. The CDR3 covers 15 residues. CDR1 is ENHRY, CDR2 SYGVKD, per germline. CDR3 loop: CAISEGQGISYEQYF. For the CDR3, the DNA is TGTGCCATCAGTGAAGGACAGGGGATATCTTACGAGCAGTACTTC.

This chain joins TRBV10-3 and TRBJ1-2; D ambiguous. Trimming removed 1 base from V and 4 bases from J, with 7 bases in between. Per germline, CDR1 ENHRY and CDR2 SYGVKD. CDR3 length equals 13 residues. The CDR3: CAISEYYSYGYTF. As DNA, the CDR3 is TGTGCCATCAGTGAGTATTACAGCTATGGCTACACCTTC.

The CDR3 DNA is TGCGCCAGCAGGCCCTCGGGCGGGAGCCACACCGGGGAGCTGTTTTTT. Its protein is CASRPSGGSHTGELFF. V is TRBV4-1 and J is TRBJ2-2, with 7 bases aligning to TRBD2. The germline CDR1 and CDR2 sequences are MGHRA and YSYEKL. The junction had 10 bases not matched to a gene; V was cut back by 6 bases and J by 3 bases. The CDR3 covers 16 residues.

V usage is TRBV3-1 (or the pseudogene TRBV3-2) and J usage is TRBJ1-5, with 9 positions matching TRBD1. Per the germline V gene, CDR1 is LGHDT and CDR2 is YNNKEL (reference sequence). CDR3 length equals 16 residues. V trimming: 2 bases; J trimming: 2 bases; junction bases outside the gene matches: 4. CDR3 loop: CASSQRTGDGNQPQHF. The CDR3 DNA reads TGTGCCAGCAGCCAACGGACAGGGGACGGCAATCAGCCCCAGCATTTT.

This CDR3 is CASSRGSGGPTDEQYF. CDR3 coding DNA: TGTGCCAGCTCACGCGGTAGCGGGGGGCCTACTGACGAGCAGTACTTC. The chain has TRBV18 and TRBJ2-7; 10 bases map to TRBD2. This CDR3 is built from 16 residues. The germline gives CDR1 KGHSH, CDR2 LQKENI. After removal of 4 bases from V and 5 bases from J, the junction contained 11 bases not matched to a gene.

V gene TRBV5-1 combines with J gene TRBJ1-2; TRBD1 matches at 9 bases. This CDR3 is 13 amino acids long. CDR1 SGHRS and CDR2 YFSETQ come from the germline V gene. The V and J ends lost 3 bases and 4 bases, in that order; junction bases with no gene match: 1. The CDR3 DNA follows: TGCGCCAGCAGCTCACAGGGGGCCTATGGCTACACCTTC. It codes for CASSSQGAYGYTF.

V is TRBV19 and J is TRBJ2-1; the match to TRBD1 covers 7 bases. The CDR3 sequence is 16 residues long. Germline V CDR1 and CDR2: LNHDA, SQIVND (reference sequence). V trimming: 5 bases; J trimming: 8 bases; junction bases outside the gene matches: 15. CDR3 amino acids: CASSFGPGQFSDEQFF. The CDR3 coding sequence is TGTGCCAGTAGTTTCGGTCCGGGACAGTTTTCGGATGAGCAGTTCTTC.

This clone was seen just once. The rearrangement links TRBV28 to TRBJ1-4; D is possibly TRBD1 (6 bases). The CDR3 runs to 15 residues. Trimming shortened V by 3 bases and J by 4 bases, and 12 bases separated the two germline ends. Germline loops: CDR1 MDHEN, CDR2 SYDVKM. CDR3 amino acids: CASSFRDTFNEKLFF. The CDR3 DNA reads as TGTGCCAGCAGTTTCCGGGACACCTTTAATGAAAAACTGTTTTTT. The whole variable domain, remainder taken from reference TRBV28 and TRBJ1-4, is DVKVTQSSRYLVKRTGEKVFLECVQDMDHENMFWYRQDPGLGLRLIYFSYDVKMKEKGDIPEGYSVSREKKERFSLILESASTNQTSMYLCASSFRDTFNEKLFFGSGTQLSVL.

This clone was counted once. The V gene is TRBV28, the J gene TRBJ1-1; TRBD1 agrees at 7 bases. The V segment lost 7 bases and the J segment 1 base; nucleotides outside the gene matches: 3. The V gene's germline CDR1 is MDHEN and CDR2 SYDVKM. The CDR3 loop spans 13 amino acids. The CDR3 nucleotides are TGTGCCAGCATCCGGGACAGGAACACTGAAGCTTTCTTT. Residues: CASIRDRNTEAFF.

This chain connects TRBV6-5 to TRBJ2-1, with TRBD1 matching over 8 bases. Germline V gene data show CDR1 as MNHEY and CDR2 as SVGAGI. This CDR3 spans 14 amino acids. The ends lost 7 bases at V and 4 bases at J; junction bases unmatched: 6. CDR3 bases: TGTGCCAGCATGGGCAGGGGGCCATACAATGAGCAGTTCTTC. The encoded protein is CASMGRGPYNEQFF.

The gene calls are TRBV5-1 and TRBJ2-2, with 7 bases that match TRBD1. CDR1 is SGHRS, CDR2 YFSETQ, per germline. The junction had 7 bases not matched to a gene; V was cut back by 4 bases and J by 4 bases. This CDR3 region has 15 residues. CDR3 region: CASSRQGGGTGELFF. As DNA, the CDR3 is TGCGCCAGCAGCCGACAGGGTGGAGGCACCGGGGAGCTGTTTTTT. The full variable domain, completed using reference TRBV5-1 and TRBJ2-2, is KAGVTQTPRYLIKTRGQQVTLSCSPISGHRSVSWYQQTPGQGLQFLFEYFSETQRNKGNFPGRFSGRQFSNSRSEMNVSTLELGDSALYLCASSRQGGGTGELFFGEGSRLTVL.

The rearrangement uses TRBV19 and TRBJ2-1; the D gene is possibly TRBD2 (6 bases). The CDR3 is 15 residues long. Trimming pared 4 bases from V and 8 bases from J, leaving 18 bases between. Germline CDR1 reads LNHDA; CDR2 reads SQIVND (reference sequence). In DNA form, the CDR3 reads TGTGCCAGTAGTAGAGTCTCGGGAGACCACCATGAGCAGTTCTTC. Its translation: CASSRVSGDHHEQFF.

CDR3 DNA sequence: TGTGCCATCAGGGAGGAGGGCCGGTCAGATACGCAGTATTTT. It codes for CAIREEGRSDTQYF. J is TRBJ2-3 and V is TRBV10-3; perhaps TRBD2 as D (6 bases). The germline gives CDR1 ENHRY, CDR2 SYGVKD. The V and J ends lost 6 bases and 4 bases respectively, with 14 bases between them. The CDR3 consists of 14 residues.

Worth noting for this clone: Other nucleotide sequences in the sample specify the same CDR3. The V gene is TRBV2, the J gene TRBJ1-1, with TRBD1 as a possible D gene (5 bases). The CDR3 loop spans 13 amino acids. Per germline, CDR1 SNHLY and CDR2 FYNNEI. Deletions cut 6 bases from V and 1 base from J, with 9 bases between. The CDR3 protein is CASRADRNTEAFF. The CDR3, as DNA: TGTGCCAGCAGGGCCGACAGGAACACTGAAGCTTTCTTT. Full variable domain (outside the CDR3, taken from reference TRBV2 and TRBJ1-1): EPEVTQTPSHQVTQMGQEVILRCVPISNHLYFYWYRQILGQKVEFLVSFYNNEISEKSEIFDDQFSVERPDGSNFTLKIRSTKLEDSAMYFCASRADRNTEAFFGQGTRLTVV.

The rearrangement uses TRBV6-6 and TRBJ1-1, with D maybe TRBD1 (6 bases). CDR1 is MNHNY and CDR2 is SVGAGI in the germline V gene (reference sequence). V lost 2 bases and J 8 bases, leaving 6 bases between the germline ends. The CDR3 runs 11 residues. The CDR3 coding sequence is TGTGCCAGCAGTTACACAGGGGAAGCTTTCTTT. As protein: CASSYTGEAFF.

J is TRBJ1-5 and V is TRBV9, with 8 bases matching TRBD1. Looked up from germline, CDR1 is SGDLS and CDR2 is YYNGEE. This CDR3 spans 14 amino acids. V was pared by 4 bases and J by 12 bases, with 12 bases of the junction left unmatched. CDR3 in amino acids: CASSLTGGQGDQHF. In nucleotides, the CDR3 is TGTGCCAGCAGCCTCACCGGAGGACAGGGCGACCAGCATTTT.

This chain uses TRBV4-1 with TRBJ1-2; 12 positions match TRBD1. The V and J ends lost 0 bases and 4 bases, in that order; junction bases with no gene match: 3. The CDR3 totals 16 residues. Germline CDR1 MGHRA, CDR2 YSYEKL. CDR3 nucleotides: TGCGCCAGCAGCCAAGACGGGACAGGGGGCACCTATGGCTACACCTTC. Translating gives CASSQDGTGGTYGYTF.

The V call is TRBV6-5, the J call TRBJ1-6; TRBD1 aligns across 7 bases. CDR1 is MNHEY, CDR2 SVGAGI, per germline. This CDR3 spans 14 amino acids. V lost 6 bases and J lost 6; bases outside the gene matches: 5. CDR3 sequence reads: CASRPRDSNSPLHF. CDR3 nucleotides: TGTGCCAGCAGACCCCGGGACAGTAATTCACCCCTCCACTTT.

The chain joins TRBV30 to TRBJ2-1; D is undetermined. The CDR3 totals 12 residues. V lost 2 bases, J lost 4 bases, and 6 bases lay in between. From germline, CDR1 is GTSNPN and CDR2 SVGIG (reference sequence). The CDR3 bases are TGTGCCTGGAGTTCCAGTTACAATGAGCAGTTCTTC. The encoded protein is CAWSSSYNEQFF.

The V call is TRBV27, the J call TRBJ1-2; D not resolved. Trimming cost V 4 bases and J 4 bases, with 10 bases left between them. The CDR3 runs to 13 residues. Germline V lookup: CDR1 MNHEY, CDR2 SMNVEV (reference sequence). Here the CDR3 DNA reads TGTGCCAGCAGTTCCACCGGGGTCTATGGCTACACCTTC. Its protein is CASSSTGVYGYTF.